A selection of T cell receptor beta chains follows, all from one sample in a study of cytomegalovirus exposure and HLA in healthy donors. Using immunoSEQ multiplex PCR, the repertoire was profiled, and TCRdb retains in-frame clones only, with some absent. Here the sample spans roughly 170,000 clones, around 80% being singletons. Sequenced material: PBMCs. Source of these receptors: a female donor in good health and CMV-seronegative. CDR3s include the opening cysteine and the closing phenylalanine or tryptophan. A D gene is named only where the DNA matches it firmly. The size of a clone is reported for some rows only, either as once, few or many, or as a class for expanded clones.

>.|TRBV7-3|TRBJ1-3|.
CASSPRGGGGNTIYF
TGTGCCAGCAGCCCGAGGGGGGGAGGCGGAAACACCATATATTTT
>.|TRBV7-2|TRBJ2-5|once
CASSRTPQETQYF
TGTGCCAGCAGCCGGACACCCCAAGAGACCCAGTACTTC
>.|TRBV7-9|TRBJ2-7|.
CASSLTATGKYEQYF
TGTGCCAGCAGCTTAACAGCGACAGGAAAATACGAGCAGTACTTC
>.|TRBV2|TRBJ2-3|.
CASSTGTLSTDTQYF
TGTGCCAGCTCTACAGGGACGCTTTCCACAGATACGCAGTATTTT
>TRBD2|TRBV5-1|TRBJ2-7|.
CASSLAGSGGHEQYF
TGCGCCAGCAGCTTGGCGGGTAGCGGGGGACACGAGCAGTACTTC
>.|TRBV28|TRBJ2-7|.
CASRSTGPGSYEQYF
TGTGCCAGCAGGTCAACAGGTCCTGGCTCCTACGAGCAGTACTTC
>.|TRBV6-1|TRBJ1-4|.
CASSNSRGSEKLFF
TGTGCCAGCAGTAACTCCAGGGGATCGGAAAAACTGTTTTTT
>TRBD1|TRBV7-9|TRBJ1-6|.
CASSLALMDRNNSPLHF
TGTGCCAGCAGCTTAGCCCTAATGGACAGGAATAATTCACCCCTCCACTTT
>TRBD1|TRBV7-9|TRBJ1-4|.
CASSAGTGKFGEKLFF
TGTGCCAGCAGCGCCGGGACAGGGAAGTTCGGTGAAAAACTGTTTTTT
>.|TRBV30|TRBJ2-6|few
CAWSSRLFSGANVLTF
TGTGCCTGGAGTTCCAGACTGTTCTCTGGGGCCAACGTCCTGACTTTC
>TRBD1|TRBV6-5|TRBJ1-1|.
CASSYSHRGGIEAFF
TGTGCCAGCAGTTACTCCCACAGGGGTGGGATCGAAGCTTTCTTT
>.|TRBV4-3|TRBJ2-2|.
CASRATGELFF
TGCGCCAGCAGAGCCACCGGGGAGCTGTTTTTT
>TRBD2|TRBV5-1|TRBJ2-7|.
CASSPTGGGEQYF
TGCGCCAGCAGCCCGACGGGAGGGGGCGAGCAGTACTTC
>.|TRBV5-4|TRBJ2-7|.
CASSLSEGYEQYF
TGTGCCAGCAGCTTGAGTGAGGGTTACGAGCAGTACTTC
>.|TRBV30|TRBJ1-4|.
CAWSRGSNEKLFF
TGTGCCTGGAGTAGGGGATCTAATGAAAAACTGTTTTTT
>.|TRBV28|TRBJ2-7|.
CASSSTTSIYEQYF
TGTGCCAGCAGTTCAACTACTAGCATCTACGAGCAGTACTTC
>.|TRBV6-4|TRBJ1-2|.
CASSDSSPYYGYTF
TGTGCCAGCAGTGACTCGTCCCCGTACTATGGCTACACCTTC
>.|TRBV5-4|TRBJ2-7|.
CASSPGQNSYEQYF
TGTGCCAGCAGCCCCGGACAAAATTCCTACGAGCAGTACTTC
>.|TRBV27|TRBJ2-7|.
CASSPLQGKEVREQYF
TGTGCCAGCAGCCCTCTCCAGGGGAAGGAGGTTCGGGAGCAGTACTTC
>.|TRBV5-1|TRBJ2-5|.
CASSWGGQETQYF
TGCGCCAGCAGCTGGGGAGGCCAAGAGACCCAGTACTTC
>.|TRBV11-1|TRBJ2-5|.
CASSPPGGPSGTQYF
TGTGCCAGCAGCCCCCCCGGGGGGCCCTCAGGGACCCAGTACTTC
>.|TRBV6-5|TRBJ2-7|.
CASRPDQGPGEQYF
TGTGCCAGCAGACCGGACCAGGGTCCGGGTGAGCAGTACTTC
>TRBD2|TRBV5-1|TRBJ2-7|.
CASSLPSGSYEQYF
TGCGCCAGCAGCTTGCCTAGCGGGAGCTACGAGCAGTACTTC
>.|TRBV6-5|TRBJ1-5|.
CASSSSGGRDQPQHF
.
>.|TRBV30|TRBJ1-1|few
CAWSPGLRTEAFF
TGTGCCTGGAGTCCAGGGTTGCGCACTGAAGCTTTCTTT
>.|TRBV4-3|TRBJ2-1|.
CASSQGGGAMNEQFF
TGCGCCAGCAGCCAAGGAGGTGGGGCGATGAATGAGCAGTTCTTC
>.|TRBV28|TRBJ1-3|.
CASSLWSRAGNTIYF
TGTGCCAGCAGTTTATGGTCCAGGGCGGGAAACACCATATATTTT
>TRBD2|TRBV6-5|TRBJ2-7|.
CASSYVGLASSEQYF
TGTGCCAGCAGTTACGTGGGACTAGCCTCCTCCGAGCAGTACTTC
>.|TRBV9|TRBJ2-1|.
CASSVGDLTSSPYNEQFF
TGTGCCAGCAGCGTAGGGGACCTCACTAGCTCACCGTACAATGAGCAGTTCTTC
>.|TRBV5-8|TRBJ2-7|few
CASYSLTYEQYF
TGTGCCAGCTATAGTCTGACCTACGAGCAGTACTTC
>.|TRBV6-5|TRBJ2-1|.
CASSYRGASYNEQFF
TGTGCCAGCAGTTACCGGGGGGCCTCCTACAATGAGCAGTTCTTC
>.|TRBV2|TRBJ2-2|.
CASSENPRQGLIGELFF
TGTGCCAGCAGTGAAAATCCGAGACAGGGACTTATCGGGGAGCTGTTTTTT
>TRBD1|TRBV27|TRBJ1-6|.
CASSPWTGSYNSPLHF
TGTGCCAGCAGTCCGTGGACAGGGTCCTATAATTCACCCCTCCACTTT
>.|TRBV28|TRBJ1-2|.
CASSLTGNYGYTF
TGTGCCAGCAGTTTAACAGGGAACTATGGCTACACCTTC
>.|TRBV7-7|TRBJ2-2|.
CASSPGREGTGELFF
TGTGCTAGCAGCCCGGGCCGAGAGGGTACCGGGGAGCTGTTTTTT
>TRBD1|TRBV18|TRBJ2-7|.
CASSPGQGDEQYF
TGTGCCAGCTCACCTGGACAGGGGGACGAGCAGTACTTC
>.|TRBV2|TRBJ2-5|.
CARTSSAKYQETQYF
TGTGCCAGAACATCTAGCGCCAAGTACCAAGAGACCCAGTACTTC
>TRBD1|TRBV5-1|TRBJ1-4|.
CASSSGTGGEKLFF
TGCGCCAGCAGCTCCGGGACAGGGGGCGAAAAACTGTTTTTT
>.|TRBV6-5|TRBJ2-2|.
CASSHGAGELFF
TGTGCCAGCAGCCATGGAGCCGGGGAGCTGTTTTTT
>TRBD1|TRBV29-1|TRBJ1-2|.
CSGSRGPNYGYTF
TGCAGCGGCAGCAGGGGGCCTAACTATGGCTACACCTTC
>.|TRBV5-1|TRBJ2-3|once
CASSQDLATDTQYF
TGCGCCAGCAGCCAGGACTTGGCCACAGATACGCAGTATTTT
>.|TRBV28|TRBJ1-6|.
CASTVGGINSPLHF
TGTGCCAGCACCGTCGGGGGTATTAATTCACCCCTCCACTTT
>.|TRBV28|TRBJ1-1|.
CASSPATGPYTEAFF
TGTGCCAGCAGTCCTGCGACAGGTCCCTACACTGAAGCTTTCTTT
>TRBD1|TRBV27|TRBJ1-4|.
CASRYRGLGEKLFF
TGTGCCAGCAGGTACAGGGGGCTCGGTGAAAAACTGTTTTTT